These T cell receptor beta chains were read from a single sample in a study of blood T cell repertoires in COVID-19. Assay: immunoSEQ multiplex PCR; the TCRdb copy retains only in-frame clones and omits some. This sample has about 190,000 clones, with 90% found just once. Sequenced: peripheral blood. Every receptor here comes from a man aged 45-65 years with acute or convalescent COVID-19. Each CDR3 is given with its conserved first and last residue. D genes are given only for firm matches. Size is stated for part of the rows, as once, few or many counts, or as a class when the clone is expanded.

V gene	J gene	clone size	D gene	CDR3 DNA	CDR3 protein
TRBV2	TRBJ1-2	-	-	TGTGCCAGCAGTGAGCAGGGCAGTTATGGCTACACCTTC	CASSEQGSYGYTF
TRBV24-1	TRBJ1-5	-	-	TGTGCCACCAGTGATTTGCTTGGGATGACTAGGATCAATCAGCCCCAGCATTTT	CATSDLLGMTRINQPQHF
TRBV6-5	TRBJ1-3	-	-	TGTGCCAGCACGGTTGGGGCGGCGGGAAACACCATATATTTT	CASTVGAAGNTIYF
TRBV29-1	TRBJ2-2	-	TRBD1	TGCAGCGTTGTCAGGGGGACAGCCGGGGAGCTGTTTTTT	CSVVRGTAGELFF
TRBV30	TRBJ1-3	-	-	TGTGCCTGGAGTGTACGAGGCGGACTGGGAAACACCATATATTTT	CAWSVRGGLGNTIYF
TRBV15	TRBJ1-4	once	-	TGTGCCACCAGCAGAGATCTACAGGGCCTAAGAAAACTGTTTTTT	CATSRDLQGLRKLFF
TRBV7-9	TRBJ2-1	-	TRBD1	TGTGCCAGCAGGGGGACAGACAATGAGCAGTTCTTC	CASRGTDNEQFF
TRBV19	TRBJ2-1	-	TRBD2	TGTGCCAGTAGTAAAGGGACTAGCGGGAGGACCAATGAGCAGTTCTTC	CASSKGTSGRTNEQFF
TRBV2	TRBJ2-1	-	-	TGTGCCAGCAGTGAAGCGCTTCGGTCCTCCGTTCACTACAATGAGCAGTTCTTC	CASSEALRSSVHYNEQFF
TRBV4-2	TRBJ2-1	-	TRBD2	TGTGCCAGCAGCGGAAGTGGGGGACTAGCGGGAGTTCGCAATGAGCAGTTCTTC	CASSGSGGLAGVRNEQFF
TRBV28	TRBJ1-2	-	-	TGTGCCAGCTCTCCCGGACACCACTATGGCTACACCTTC	CASSPGHHYGYTF
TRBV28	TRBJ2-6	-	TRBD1	TGTGCCAGCAGTGAAACCGGGACAGGCTCTGGGGCCAACGTCCTGACTTTC	CASSETGTGSGANVLTF
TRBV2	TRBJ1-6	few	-	TGTGCCAGCAGTGAAGCCAGAACCAATTCACCCCTCCACTTT	CASSEARTNSPLHF
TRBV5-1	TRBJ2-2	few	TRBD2	TGCGCCAGCAGCGGGACTAGCGGTAACACCGGGGAGCTGTTTTTT	CASSGTSGNTGELFF
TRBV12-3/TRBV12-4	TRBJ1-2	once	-	TGTGCCAGCAGTTTATCCACCCGGGGGAACACCTTC	CASSLSTRGNTF
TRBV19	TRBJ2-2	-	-	TGTGCCAGTAATCCAGGGTCTAGGTTGGGCGGGGAGCTGTTTTTT	CASNPGSRLGGELFF
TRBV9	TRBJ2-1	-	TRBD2	TGTGCCAGCAGCGTATCTCTAGCGGGAGATGAGCAGTTCTTC	CASSVSLAGDEQFF
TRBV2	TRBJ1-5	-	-	TGTGCCAGCAGTTTCATCAGGGGAAGCAATCAGCCCCAGCATTTT	CASSFIRGSNQPQHF
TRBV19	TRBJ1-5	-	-	TGTGCCAGTAGTATGCTCGGGGGTTGGGAGCCCCAGCATTTT	CASSMLGGWEPQHF
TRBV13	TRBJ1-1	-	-	TGTGCCAGCAGCGATCAGGGGTGGGACACTGAAGCTTTCTTT	CASSDQGWDTEAFF